Described below is a single T cell receptor (beta chain) sequence and its context. Its antigen is not identified. Assay: immunoSEQ multiplex PCR; the TCRdb copy retains only in-frame clones and omits some. The profile shows about 100,000 clones, approximately 91% of them singletons. This specimen belongs to a study of siplizumab effects on memory and regulatory T cells. The CDR3 loop spans 15 amino acids. The V and J ends lost 0 bases and 5 bases respectively, with 14 bases between them. Per germline, CDR1 SGDLS and CDR2 YYNGEE. Study-wide findings and caveats: Treg origin accounted for an average of roughly 65% of mappable alloreactive CD4+ clones with siplizumab and under 30% in controls.

The genes are TRBV9 and TRBJ2-5; D is perhaps TRBD2 (5 bases). The clonotype originates from a human donor in good health. Some clones in this sample may be carry-over from other donors' samples. The sequenced sample was CD4+ T cells sorted from blood. Written as DNA, the CDR3 is TGTGCCAGCAGCGTAGCGGGGATAGGATCGGAGACCCAGTACTTC. Translated, it gives CASSVAGIGSETQYF.